The T cell receptor (beta chain) described here comes from a study of cytomegalovirus exposure and HLA in healthy donors. The germline V gene has CDR1 LNHDA and CDR2 SQIVND (reference sequence). The CDR3 is 15 amino acids. V gave up 3 bases and J gave up 0 bases, with 11 bases separating them. PCR primers comprised 60 Vbeta and 13 Jbeta primers. Measured with immunoSEQ multiplex PCR; TCRdb has only the in-frame clones, and not every one. The sample lists some 100,000 clones, 84% occurring once. The sequenced material came from PBMCs. The sequence was collected from a young woman in good health and CMV-seronegative. This rearrangement joins TRBV19 to TRBJ1-2; TRBD1 might be the D (5 bases). The CDR3 nucleotides are TGTGCCAGTAGTATCCTATTGACAGCTAACTATGGCTACACCTTC. As protein: CASSILLTANYGYTF.